This T cell receptor (beta chain) was retrieved from a study of T cells in localized non-small cell lung cancer. Study-level results: Adjacent lung exhibited a median of 57 among the 100 most abundant tumor clones.

This clone was seen a handful of times. Its antigen is still unknown. Produced via immunoSEQ multiplex PCR; TCRdb's table is partial and in-frame only. The sample yields around 50,000 clones, approximately 86% seen once. Trimming took off 7 bases at V and 3 bases at J, with 10 bases between the two ends. This CDR3 is built from 13 residues. The germline CDR1 and CDR2 sequences are LNHDA and SQIVND (reference sequence). The clonotype comes from a man aged 40 to 70 with stage II lung adenocarcinoma. The chain combines TRBV19 with TRBJ1-5, with D perhaps matching TRBD1 (5 bases). This sample comprised PBMCs, obtained before any cancer treatment. The CDR3 sequence: CASTPGNNQPQHF. The CDR3 DNA reads TGTGCCAGTACCCCAGGGAACAATCAGCCCCAGCATTTT.